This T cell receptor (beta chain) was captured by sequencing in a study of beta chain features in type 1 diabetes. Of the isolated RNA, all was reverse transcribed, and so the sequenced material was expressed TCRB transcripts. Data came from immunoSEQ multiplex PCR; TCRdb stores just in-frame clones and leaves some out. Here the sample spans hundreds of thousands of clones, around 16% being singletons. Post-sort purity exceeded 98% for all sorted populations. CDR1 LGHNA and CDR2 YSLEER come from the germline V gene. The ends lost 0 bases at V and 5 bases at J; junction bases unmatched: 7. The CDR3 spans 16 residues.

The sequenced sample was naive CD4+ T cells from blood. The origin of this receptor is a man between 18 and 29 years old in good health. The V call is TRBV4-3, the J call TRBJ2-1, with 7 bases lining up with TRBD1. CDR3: CASSQEPGQRDNEQFF. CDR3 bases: TGCGCCAGCAGCCAAGAGCCGGGACAGAGGGACAATGAGCAGTTCTTC.